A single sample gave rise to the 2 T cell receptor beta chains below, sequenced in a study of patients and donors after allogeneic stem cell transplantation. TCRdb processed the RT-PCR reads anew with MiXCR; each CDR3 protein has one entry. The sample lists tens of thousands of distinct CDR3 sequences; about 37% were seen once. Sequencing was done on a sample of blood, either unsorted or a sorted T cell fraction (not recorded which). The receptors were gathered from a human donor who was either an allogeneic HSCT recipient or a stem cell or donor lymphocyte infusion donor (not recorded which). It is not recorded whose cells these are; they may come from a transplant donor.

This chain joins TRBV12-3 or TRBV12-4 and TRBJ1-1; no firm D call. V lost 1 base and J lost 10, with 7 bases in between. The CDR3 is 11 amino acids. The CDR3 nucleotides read TGTGCCAGCAGTTTAGGAGGAGGAGCTTTCTTT. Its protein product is CASSLGGGAFF.

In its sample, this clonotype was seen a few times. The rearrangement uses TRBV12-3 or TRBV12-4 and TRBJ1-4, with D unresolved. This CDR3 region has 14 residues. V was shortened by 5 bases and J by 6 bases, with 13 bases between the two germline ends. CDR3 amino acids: CASSLQEGYEKLFF. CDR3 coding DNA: TGTGCCAGCAGTCTGCAGGAAGGATATGAAAAACTGTTTTTT.